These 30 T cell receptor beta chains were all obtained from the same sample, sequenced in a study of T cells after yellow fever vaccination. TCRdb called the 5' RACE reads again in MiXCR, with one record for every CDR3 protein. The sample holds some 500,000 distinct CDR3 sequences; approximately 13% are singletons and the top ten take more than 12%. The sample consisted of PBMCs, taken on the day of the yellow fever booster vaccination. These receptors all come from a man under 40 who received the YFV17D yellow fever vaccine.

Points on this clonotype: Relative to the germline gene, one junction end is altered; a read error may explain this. The CDR3 protein is CASSFQIDKEQFF. In nucleotides, the CDR3 is TGTGCCAGCAGCTTCCAGATTGACAAGGAGCAGTTCTTC. The V and J genes are TRBV11-3 and TRBJ2-1; unclear D gene. CDR3 length: 13 amino acids. From germline, CDR1 is SGHNT and CDR2 YENEEA.

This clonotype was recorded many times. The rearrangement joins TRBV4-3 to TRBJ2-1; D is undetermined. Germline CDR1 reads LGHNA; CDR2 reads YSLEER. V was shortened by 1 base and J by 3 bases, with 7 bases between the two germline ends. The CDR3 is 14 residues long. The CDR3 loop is CASSQGLLYNEQFF. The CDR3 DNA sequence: TGCGCCAGCAGCCAAGGTTTACTCTACAATGAGCAGTTCTTC.

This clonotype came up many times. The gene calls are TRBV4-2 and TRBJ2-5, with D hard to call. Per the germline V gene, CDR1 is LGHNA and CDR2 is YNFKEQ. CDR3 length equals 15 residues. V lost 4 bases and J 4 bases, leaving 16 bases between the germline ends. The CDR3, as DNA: TGTGCCAGCAGCCGGACGGACGATCGCTTAGAGACCCAGTACTTC. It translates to CASSRTDDRLETQYF.

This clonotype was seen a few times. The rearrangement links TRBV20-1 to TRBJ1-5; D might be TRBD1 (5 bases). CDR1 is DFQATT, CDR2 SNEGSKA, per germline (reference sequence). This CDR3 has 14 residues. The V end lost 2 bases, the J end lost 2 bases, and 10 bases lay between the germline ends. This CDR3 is CSARRREGNQPQHF. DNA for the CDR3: TGCAGTGCTAGACGCAGGGAGGGCAATCAGCCCCAGCATTTT.

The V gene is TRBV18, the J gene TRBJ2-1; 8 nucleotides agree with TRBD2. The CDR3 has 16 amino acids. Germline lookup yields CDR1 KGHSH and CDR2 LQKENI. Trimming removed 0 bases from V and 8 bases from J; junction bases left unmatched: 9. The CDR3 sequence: CASSPPGAGGVHEQFF. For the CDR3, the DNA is TGTGCCAGCTCACCACCTGGGGCGGGAGGCGTCCATGAGCAGTTCTTC.

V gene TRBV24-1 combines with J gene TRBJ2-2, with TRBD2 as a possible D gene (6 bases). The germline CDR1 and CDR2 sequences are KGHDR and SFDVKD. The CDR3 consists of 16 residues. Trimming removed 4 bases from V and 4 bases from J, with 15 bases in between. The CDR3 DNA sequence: TGTGCCACCAGTGACCCCTCGCGGGGAGTCACCGGGGAGCTGTTTTTT. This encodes CATSDPSRGVTGELFF.

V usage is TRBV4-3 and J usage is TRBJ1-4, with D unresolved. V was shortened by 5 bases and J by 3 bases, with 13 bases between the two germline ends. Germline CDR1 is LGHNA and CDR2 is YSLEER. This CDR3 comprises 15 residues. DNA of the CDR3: TGCGCCAGCAGCTCGTCCGGGGTGCCTAATGAAAAACTGTTTTTT. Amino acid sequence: CASSSSGVPNEKLFF.

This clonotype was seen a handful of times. CDR3 in amino acids: CASSPGGWTGELFF. The CDR3 DNA is TGTGCCAGCAGTCCAGGGGGTTGGACCGGGGAGCTGTTTTTT. The chain employs TRBV12-3 or TRBV12-4 and TRBJ2-2, with 7 bases identical to TRBD1. CDR3 length: 14 residues. V lost 5 bases to trimming and J lost 5 bases; unmatched junction nucleotides: 5.

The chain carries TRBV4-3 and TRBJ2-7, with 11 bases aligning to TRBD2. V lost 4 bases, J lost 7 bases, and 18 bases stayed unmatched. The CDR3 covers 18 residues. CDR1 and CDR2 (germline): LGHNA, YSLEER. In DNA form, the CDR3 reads TGCGCCAGCAGCCCGCGCGGGAAGGAACTAGCGGGAGCTCGAGAGCAGTACTTC. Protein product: CASSPRGKELAGAREQYF.

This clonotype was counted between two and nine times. The CDR3 reads CATSRDFRVGETQYF. DNA of the CDR3: TGTGCCACCAGCAGGGATTTCAGGGTTGGAGAGACCCAGTACTTC. The chain is built from TRBV15 and TRBJ2-5; tentatively, D is TRBD1 (5 bases). This CDR3 comprises 15 residues. The V gene lost 3 bases and the J gene lost 4 bases, with 15 bases spanning the gap. Per the germline V gene, CDR1 is LNHNV and CDR2 is YYDKDF (reference sequence). Based on the CDR3 plus reference TRBV15 and TRBJ2-5, the full variable domain is DAMVIQNPRYQVTQFGKPVTLSCSQTLNHNVMYWYQQKSSQAPKLLFHYYDKDFNNEADTPDNFQSRRPNTSFCFLDIRSPGLGDTAMYLCATSRDFRVGETQYFGPGTRLLVL.

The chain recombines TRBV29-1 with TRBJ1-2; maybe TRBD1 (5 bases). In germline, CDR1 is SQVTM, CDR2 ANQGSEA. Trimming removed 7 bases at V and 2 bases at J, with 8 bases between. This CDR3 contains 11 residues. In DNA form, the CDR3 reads TGCAGCGGGGCAGGGAACTATGGCTACACCTTC. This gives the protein CSGAGNYGYTF.

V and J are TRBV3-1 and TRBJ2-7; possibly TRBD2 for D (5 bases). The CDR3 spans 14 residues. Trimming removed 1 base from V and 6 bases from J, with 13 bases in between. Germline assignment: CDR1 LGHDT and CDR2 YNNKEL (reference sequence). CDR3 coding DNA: TGTGCCAGCAGCCAAGTCGTGGGAGAGGGCGAGCAGTACTTC. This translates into CASSQVVGEGEQYF.

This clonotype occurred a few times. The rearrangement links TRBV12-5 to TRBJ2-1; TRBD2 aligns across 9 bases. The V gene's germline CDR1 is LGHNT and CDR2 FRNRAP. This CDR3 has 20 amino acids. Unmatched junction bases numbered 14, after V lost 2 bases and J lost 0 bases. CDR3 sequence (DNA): TGTGCTAGTGGTTTGTTCCCCCCCCCGACTAGCGGAACCTCCTACAATGAGCAGTTCTTC. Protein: CASGLFPPPTSGTSYNEQFF.

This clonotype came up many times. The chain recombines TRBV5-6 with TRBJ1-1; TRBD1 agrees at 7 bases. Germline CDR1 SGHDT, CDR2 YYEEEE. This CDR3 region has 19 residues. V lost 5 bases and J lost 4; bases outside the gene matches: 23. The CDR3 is CASSLPGTYKTGRSTEAFF. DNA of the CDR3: TGTGCCAGCAGTTTGCCGGGGACGTATAAGACAGGGCGAAGCACTGAAGCTTTCTTT.

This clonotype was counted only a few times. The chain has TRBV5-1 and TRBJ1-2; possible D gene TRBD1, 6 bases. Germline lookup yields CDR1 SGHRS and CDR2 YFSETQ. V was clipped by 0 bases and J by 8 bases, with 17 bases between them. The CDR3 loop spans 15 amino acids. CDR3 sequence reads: CASSLASGQGNGYTF. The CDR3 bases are TGCGCCAGCAGCTTGGCCTCGGGGCAGGGGAACGGCTACACCTTC.

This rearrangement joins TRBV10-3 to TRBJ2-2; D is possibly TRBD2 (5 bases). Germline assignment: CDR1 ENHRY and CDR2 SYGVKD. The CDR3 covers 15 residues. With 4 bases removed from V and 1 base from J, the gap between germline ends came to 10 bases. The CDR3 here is CAISGPGRNTGELFF. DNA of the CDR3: TGTGCCATCAGTGGACCGGGGAGGAACACCGGGGAGCTGTTTTTT.

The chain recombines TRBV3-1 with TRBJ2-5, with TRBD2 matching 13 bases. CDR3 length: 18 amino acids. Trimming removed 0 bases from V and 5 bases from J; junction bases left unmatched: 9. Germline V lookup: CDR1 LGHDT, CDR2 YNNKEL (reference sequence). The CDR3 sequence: CASSQDGTSGTRRETQYF. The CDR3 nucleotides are TGTGCCAGCAGCCAAGACGGGACTAGCGGGACGCGCAGGGAGACCCAGTACTTC.

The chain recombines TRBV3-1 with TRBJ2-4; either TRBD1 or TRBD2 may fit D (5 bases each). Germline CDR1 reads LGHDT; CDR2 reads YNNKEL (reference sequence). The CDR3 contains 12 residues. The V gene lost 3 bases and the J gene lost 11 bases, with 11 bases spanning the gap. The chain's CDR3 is CASSQEGTLQYF. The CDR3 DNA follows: TGTGCCAGCAGCCAGGAAGGGACCCTTCAGTACTTC.

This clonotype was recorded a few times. DNA of the CDR3: TGCAGCGTTGCTAGTAGCGGAGGAACCTACAATGAGCAGTTCTTC. Protein sequence: CSVASSGGTYNEQFF. The chain recombines TRBV29-1 with TRBJ2-1; D may be TRBD2 (6 bases). Germline V CDR1 and CDR2: SQVTM, ANQGSEA. The length of the CDR3 is 15 residues. V was pared by 4 bases and J by 2 bases, with 15 bases between.

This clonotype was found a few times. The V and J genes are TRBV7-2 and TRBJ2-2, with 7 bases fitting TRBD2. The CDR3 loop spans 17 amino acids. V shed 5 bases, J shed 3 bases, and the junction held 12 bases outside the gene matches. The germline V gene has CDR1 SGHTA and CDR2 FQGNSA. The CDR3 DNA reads TGTGCCAGCAGCCCTTATCTAGCGGAGGTCGACACCGGGGAGCTGTTTTTT. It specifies CASSPYLAEVDTGELFF.

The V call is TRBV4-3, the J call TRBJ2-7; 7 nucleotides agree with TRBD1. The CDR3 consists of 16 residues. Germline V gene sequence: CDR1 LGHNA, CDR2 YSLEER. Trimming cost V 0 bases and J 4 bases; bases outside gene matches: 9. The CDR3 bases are TGCGCCAGCAGCCAAGAGATGACAGGGAGTGGGTACGAGCAGTACTTC. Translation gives CASSQEMTGSGYEQYF.

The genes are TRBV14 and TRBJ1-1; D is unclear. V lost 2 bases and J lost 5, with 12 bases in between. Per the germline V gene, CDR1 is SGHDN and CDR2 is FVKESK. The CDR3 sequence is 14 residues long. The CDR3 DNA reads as TGTGCCAGCAGCCAACAAGATGGGGTTACTGAAGCTTTCTTT. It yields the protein CASSQQDGVTEAFF.

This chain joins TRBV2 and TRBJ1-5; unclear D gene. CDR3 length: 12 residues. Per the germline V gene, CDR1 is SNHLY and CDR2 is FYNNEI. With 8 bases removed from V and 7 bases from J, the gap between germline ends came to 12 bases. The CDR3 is CASQGLYQPQHF. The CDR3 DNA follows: TGTGCCAGCCAAGGGTTGTACCAGCCCCAGCATTTT.

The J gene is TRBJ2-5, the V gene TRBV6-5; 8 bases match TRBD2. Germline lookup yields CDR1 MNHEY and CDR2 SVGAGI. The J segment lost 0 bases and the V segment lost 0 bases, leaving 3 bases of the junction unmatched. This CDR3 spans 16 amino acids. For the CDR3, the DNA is TGTGCCAGCAGTTACTCGCCTAGCGGGTACCAAGAGACCCAGTACTTC. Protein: CASSYSPSGYQETQYF.

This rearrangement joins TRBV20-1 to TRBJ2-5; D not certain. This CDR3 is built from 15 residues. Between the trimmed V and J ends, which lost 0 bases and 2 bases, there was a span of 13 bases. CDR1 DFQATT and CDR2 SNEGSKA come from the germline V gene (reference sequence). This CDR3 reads CSARDPSRPQETQYF. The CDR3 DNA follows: TGCAGTGCTAGAGACCCATCAAGACCACAAGAGACCCAGTACTTC.

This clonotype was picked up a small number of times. The CDR3 sequence: CASSPGTGGGTGELFF. CDR3 DNA sequence: TGTGCCAGCAGTCCCGGGACAGGGGGAGGTACCGGGGAGCTGTTTTTT. This chain links TRBV12-3 or TRBV12-4 with TRBJ2-2; 11 nucleotides line up with TRBD1. The ends lost 5 bases at V and 5 bases at J; junction bases unmatched: 7. The CDR3 sequence is 16 residues long.

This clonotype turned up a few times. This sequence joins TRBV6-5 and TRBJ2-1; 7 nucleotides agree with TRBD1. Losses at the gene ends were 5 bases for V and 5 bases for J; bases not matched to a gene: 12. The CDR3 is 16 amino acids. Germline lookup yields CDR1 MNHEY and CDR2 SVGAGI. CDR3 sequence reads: CASSNPRFQGDNEQFF. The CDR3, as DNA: TGTGCCAGCAGTAACCCAAGATTCCAGGGGGACAATGAGCAGTTCTTC.

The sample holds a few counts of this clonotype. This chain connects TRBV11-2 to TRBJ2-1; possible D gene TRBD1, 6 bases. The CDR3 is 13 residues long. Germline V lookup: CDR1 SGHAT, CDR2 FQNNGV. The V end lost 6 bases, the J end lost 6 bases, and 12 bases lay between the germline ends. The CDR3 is CASRETGTNEQFF. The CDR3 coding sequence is TGTGCCAGCAGGGAGACAGGCACCAATGAGCAGTTCTTC. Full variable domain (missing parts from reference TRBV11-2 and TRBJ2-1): EAGVAQSPRYKIIEKRQSVAFWCNPISGHATLYWYQQILGQGPKLLIQFQNNGVVDDSQLPKDRFSAERLKGVDSTLKIQPAKLEDSAVYLCASRETGTNEQFFGPGTRLTVL.

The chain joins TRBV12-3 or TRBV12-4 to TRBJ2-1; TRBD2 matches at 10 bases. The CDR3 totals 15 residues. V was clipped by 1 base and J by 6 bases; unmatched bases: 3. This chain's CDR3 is CASSLGASGSNEQFF. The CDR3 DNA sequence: TGTGCCAGCAGTTTAGGGGCTAGCGGGAGCAATGAGCAGTTCTTC.

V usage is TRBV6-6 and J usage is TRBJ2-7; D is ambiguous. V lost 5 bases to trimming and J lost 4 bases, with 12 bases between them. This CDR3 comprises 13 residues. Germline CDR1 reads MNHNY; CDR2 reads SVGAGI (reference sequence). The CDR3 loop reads CASSPATAYEQYF. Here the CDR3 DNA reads TGTGCCAGCAGTCCGGCCACAGCTTACGAGCAGTACTTC.